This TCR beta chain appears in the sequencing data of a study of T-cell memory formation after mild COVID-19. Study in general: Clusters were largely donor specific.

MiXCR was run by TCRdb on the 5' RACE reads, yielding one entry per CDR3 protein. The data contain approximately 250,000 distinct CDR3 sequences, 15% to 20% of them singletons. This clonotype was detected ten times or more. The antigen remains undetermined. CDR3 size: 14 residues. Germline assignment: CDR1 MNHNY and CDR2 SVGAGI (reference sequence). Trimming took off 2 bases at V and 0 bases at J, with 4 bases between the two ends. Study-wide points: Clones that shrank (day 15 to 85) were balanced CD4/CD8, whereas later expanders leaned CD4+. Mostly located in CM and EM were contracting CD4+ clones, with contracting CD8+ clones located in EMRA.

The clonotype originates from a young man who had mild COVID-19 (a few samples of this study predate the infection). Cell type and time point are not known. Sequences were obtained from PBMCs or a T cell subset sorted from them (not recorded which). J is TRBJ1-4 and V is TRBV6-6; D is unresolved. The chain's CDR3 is CASSYLATNEKLFF. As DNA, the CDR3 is TGTGCCAGCAGTTACCTTGCAACTAATGAAAAACTGTTTTTT.